The subject of this entry is one TCR beta chain. This sample was included in a study of T-cell memory formation after mild COVID-19. TCRdb independently ran MiXCR on the 5' RACE reads; one entry per CDR3 protein. The table records roughly 150,000 distinct CDR3 sequences, roughly 15% of them present only once. The sequenced material came from PBMCs or a T cell subset sorted from them (not recorded which). The clonotype originates from an adult woman who had mild COVID-19 (a few samples of this study predate the infection). Cell type and time point are not known.

The chain's CDR3 is CASSPVQRGGMETQYF. DNA of the CDR3: TGCGCCAGCAGCCCAGTTCAGCGGGGGGGCATGGAGACCCAGTACTTC. The V gene is TRBV4-3, the J gene TRBJ2-5, with 10 bases that match TRBD2. Germline-derived CDR1 and CDR2 are LGHNA and YSLEER. V gave up 4 bases and J gave up 5 bases; unmatched junction bases: 10. The CDR3 is 16 amino acids.